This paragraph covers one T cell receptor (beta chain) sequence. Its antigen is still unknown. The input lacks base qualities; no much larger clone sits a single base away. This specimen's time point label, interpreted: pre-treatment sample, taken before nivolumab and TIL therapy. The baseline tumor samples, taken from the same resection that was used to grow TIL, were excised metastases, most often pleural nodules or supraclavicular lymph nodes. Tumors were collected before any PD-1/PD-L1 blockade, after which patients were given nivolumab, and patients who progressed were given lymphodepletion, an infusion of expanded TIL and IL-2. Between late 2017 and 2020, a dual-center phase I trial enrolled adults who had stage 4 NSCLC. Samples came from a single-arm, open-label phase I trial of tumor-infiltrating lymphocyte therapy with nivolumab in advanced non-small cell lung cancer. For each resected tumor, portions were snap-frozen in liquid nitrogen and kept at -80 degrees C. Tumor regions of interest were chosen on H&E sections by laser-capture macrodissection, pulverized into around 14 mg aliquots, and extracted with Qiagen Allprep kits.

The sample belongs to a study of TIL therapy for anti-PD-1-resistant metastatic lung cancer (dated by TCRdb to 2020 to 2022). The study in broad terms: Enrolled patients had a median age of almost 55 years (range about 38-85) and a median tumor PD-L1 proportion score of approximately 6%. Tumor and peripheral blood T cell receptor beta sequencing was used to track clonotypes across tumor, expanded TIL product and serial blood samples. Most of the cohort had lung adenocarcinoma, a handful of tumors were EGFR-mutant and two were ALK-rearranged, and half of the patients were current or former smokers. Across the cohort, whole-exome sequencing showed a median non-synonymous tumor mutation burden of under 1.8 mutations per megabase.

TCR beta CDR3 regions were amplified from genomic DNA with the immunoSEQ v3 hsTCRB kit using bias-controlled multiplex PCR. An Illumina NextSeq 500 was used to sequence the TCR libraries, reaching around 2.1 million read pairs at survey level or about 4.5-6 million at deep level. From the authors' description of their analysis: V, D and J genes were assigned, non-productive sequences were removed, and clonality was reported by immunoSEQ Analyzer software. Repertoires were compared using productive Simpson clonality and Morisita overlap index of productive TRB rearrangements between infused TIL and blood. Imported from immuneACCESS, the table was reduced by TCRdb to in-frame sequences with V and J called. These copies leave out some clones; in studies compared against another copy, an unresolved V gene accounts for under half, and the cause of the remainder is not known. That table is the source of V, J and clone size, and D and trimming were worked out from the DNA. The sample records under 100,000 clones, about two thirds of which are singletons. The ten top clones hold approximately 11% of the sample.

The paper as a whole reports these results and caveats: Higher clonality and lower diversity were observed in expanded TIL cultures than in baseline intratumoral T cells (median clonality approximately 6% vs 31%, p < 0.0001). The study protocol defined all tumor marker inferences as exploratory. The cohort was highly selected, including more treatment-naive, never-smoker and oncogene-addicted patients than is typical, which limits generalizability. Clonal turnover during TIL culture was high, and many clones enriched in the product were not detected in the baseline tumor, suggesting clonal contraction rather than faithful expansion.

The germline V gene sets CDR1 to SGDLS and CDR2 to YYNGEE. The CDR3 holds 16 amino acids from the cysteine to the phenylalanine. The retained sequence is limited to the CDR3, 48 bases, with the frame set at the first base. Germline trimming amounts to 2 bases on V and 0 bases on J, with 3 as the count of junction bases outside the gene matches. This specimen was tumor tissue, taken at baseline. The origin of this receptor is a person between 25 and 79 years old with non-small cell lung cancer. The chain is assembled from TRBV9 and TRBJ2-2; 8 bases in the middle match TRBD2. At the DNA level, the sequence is TGTGCCAGCAGCGTCGGGGGGGCCGCGAACACCGGGGAGCTGTTTTTT. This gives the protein CASSVGGAANTGELFF.